This T cell receptor beta chain was sequenced for a study of cytomegalovirus exposure and HLA in healthy donors. Study-wide results and limits: The investigators catalogued 150 to 200 TCR beta chains as cytomegalovirus-associated.

The germline V and J ends were trimmed by 0 bases and 5 bases, with 22 bases remaining between them. CDR1 and CDR2 (germline): KGHSH, LQKENI. This CDR3 contains 18 residues. 60 Vbeta and 13 Jbeta primers were used in PCR. The assay was immunoSEQ multiplex PCR, and TCRdb's table has in-frame clones only and misses some. Here the sample spans roughly 73,000 clones, approximately 84% being singletons. On this clone itself: The antigen remains unidentified.

Whereas donors were nominally healthy upon sampling, unrecorded immune exposures were probable. The gene calls are TRBV18 and TRBJ2-5; no definite D call. The sample comprised PBMCs. The sequence was collected from a woman in her forties or fifties in good health and CMV-seronegative. This CDR3 reads CASSPPGITDDLRETQYF. DNA of the CDR3: TGTGCCAGCTCACCACCGGGCATCACAGATGACCTCAGGGAGACCCAGTACTTC.